A selection of T cell receptor beta chains follows, all from one sample in a study of control samples from healthy donors and cancer patients. Data came from immunoSEQ multiplex PCR; TCRdb stores just in-frame clones and leaves some out. The sample has about 180,000 clones; around 94% are singletons. The sequenced sample was blood. These receptors came from a young man in good health. Both conserved end residues are part of each CDR3.

V	length	CDR3
TRBV5-4	15	CASSAISGVYNEQFF
TRBV5-6	15	CASSLGGTTNEKLFF
TRBV6-5	15	CASSLVRRGADTQYF
TRBV12-3/TRBV12-4	12	CASSLASGAEFF
TRBV13	15	CASSTDQGFNSPLHF
TRBV7-9	12	CASSTLAYEQYF
TRBV28	14	CASSLSGLTYEQFF
TRBV6-5	14	CASSPRPELSEQYF
TRBV14	15	CASSQDRGRGETQYF
TRBV9	16	CASSVSMLTENTEAFF
TRBV2	17	CASSELAGGRSYNEQFF
TRBV28	14	CASERARVGEKLFF
TRBV10-2	15	CASSAAGTSNYGYTF
TRBV5-1	14	CASSTDRGQTEAFF
TRBV12-3/TRBV12-4	13	CASTVQVQETQYF
TRBV30	14	CAWRGGGPNYGYTF
TRBV9	15	CASSVAGQGNEKLFF
TRBV27	13	CASRRTGNYEQYF
TRBV27	12	CASSSKGGGYTF
TRBV6-4	16	CARPGLAGGRTYEQYF
TRBV30	12	CAWSRMFTEAFF
TRBV5-6	16	CASSSWGRPSNYGYTF
TRBV2	15	CASSLGLQPNEKLFF
TRBV27	15	CASSLGLGGSYEQYF
TRBV6-4	15	CASSPGTSGRSEQFF